A selection of T cell receptor beta chains follows, all from one sample in a study of T cell responses to AZD1222 COVID-19 vaccine. Using immunoSEQ multiplex PCR, the repertoire was profiled, and TCRdb retains in-frame clones only, with some absent. The sample has 100,000 or so clones, 87% seen once; the top ten hold about 3%. The material sequenced was peripheral blood, taken on day 0 of AZD1222 vaccination. Every receptor here comes from an adult in good health. CDR3s include the opening cysteine and the closing phenylalanine or tryptophan. Fields, in order: J gene, clone size, V gene, D gene, CDR3 protein, CDR3 DNA. A D gene is named only where the DNA matches it firmly. Only some rows state a clone size, as once, few, many or a class for expanded clones.

TRBJ1-2 | - | TRBV4-3 | TRBD1 | CASSPRGLYGYTF | TGCGCCAGCAGCCCCAGGGGGCTCTATGGCTACACCTTC
TRBJ2-3 | - | TRBV4-2 | TRBD2 | CASSQEARGRASTDTQYF | TGTGCCAGCAGCCAAGAGGCTCGTGGGAGGGCAAGCACAGATACGCAGTATTTT
TRBJ2-7 | - | TRBV11-1 | - | CASRGSFSYEQYF | TGTGCCAGCAGGGGGTCTTTCTCCTACGAGCAGTACTTC
TRBJ1-2 | - | TRBV11-2 | TRBD1 | CASSQDRGGYGYTF | TGTGCCAGCAGCCAAGACAGGGGAGGCTATGGCTACACCTTC
TRBJ1-1 | few | TRBV30 | - | CAWTKGGPDTEAFF | TGTGCCTGGACCAAAGGCGGGCCGGACACTGAAGCTTTCTTT
TRBJ1-3 | few | TRBV27 | TRBD1 | CASGGGTAGNTIYF | TGTGCCAGCGGGGGAGGGACAGCCGGAAACACCATATATTTT
TRBJ1-1 | - | TRBV20-1 | - | CSASSVGFEAFF | TGCAGTGCTAGTAGTGTCGGTTTTGAAGCTTTCTTT
TRBJ1-3 | - | TRBV6-2/TRBV6-3 | TRBD1 | CASSDRQGRNTIYF | TGTGCCAGCAGTGACCGACAGGGGAGAAACACCATATATTTT
TRBJ1-5 | - | TRBV5-4 | - | CASSHTQGTDDQPQHF | TGTGCCAGCAGCCACACTCAAGGGACCGATGATCAGCCCCAGCATTTT
TRBJ1-6 | - | TRBV12-3/TRBV12-4 | - | CASSLGPSPLHF | TGTGCCAGCAGTTTAGGACCTTCACCCCTCCACTTT
TRBJ1-3 | - | TRBV5-5 | - | CASSRGTSGNTIYF | TGTGCCAGCAGCCGGGGGACGTCCGGAAACACCATATATTTT
TRBJ2-5 | - | TRBV7-9 | - | CASRDHRETQYF | TGTGCCAGCAGGGACCATAGGGAGACCCAGTACTTC
TRBJ1-1 | once | TRBV10-2 | - | CASSGGTGSMNTEAFF | TGCGCCAGCAGTGGGGGGACGGGCAGCATGAACACTGAAGCTTTCTTT
TRBJ1-5 | - | TRBV5-1 | - | CASSLEGGNQPQHF | TGCGCCAGCAGCTTGGAAGGAGGCAATCAGCCCCAGCATTTT
TRBJ1-4 | - | TRBV7-9 | TRBD1 | CASSRDRRNEKLFF | TGTGCCAGCAGCCGGGACAGGAGAAATGAAAAACTGTTTTTT
TRBJ1-4 | - | TRBV3-1/TRBV3-2 | - | CASSSGGSPNEKLFF | TGTGCCAGCAGCTCTGGGGGGAGCCCAAATGAAAAACTGTTTTTT
TRBJ1-4 | once | TRBV29-1 | - | CSVRQRLNEKLFF | TGCAGCGTGAGACAGAGGCTTAATGAAAAACTGTTTTTT
TRBJ1-2 | - | TRBV5-1 | TRBD1 | CASSSKLPGQGPSSYGYTF | TGCGCCAGCAGCTCGAAGCTCCCGGGACAGGGGCCCTCTAGCTATGGCTACACCTTC
TRBJ2-4 | - | TRBV5-6 | TRBD1 | CASSLGTGVGAKNIQYF | TGTGCCAGCAGCTTGGGGACAGGGGTTGGGGCCAAAAACATTCAGTACTTC
TRBJ1-1 | - | TRBV18 | - | CASSPWTEMNTEAFF | TGTGCCAGCTCACCCTGGACAGAGATGAACACTGAAGCTTTCTTT
TRBJ1-1 | - | TRBV6-5 | - | CASSYPSQNTEAFF | TGTGCCAGCAGTTACCCCAGCCAAAACACTGAAGCTTTCTTT
TRBJ1-4 | - | TRBV30 | TRBD1 | CAWSLQGGSEKLFF | TGTGCCTGGAGTCTTCAGGGGGGTAGTGAAAAACTGTTTTTT
TRBJ1-2 | - | TRBV5-6 | - | CASSSQTVSYGYTF | TGTGCCAGCAGCTCCCAAACAGTATCCTATGGCTACACCTTC
TRBJ1-5 | - | TRBV15 | TRBD1 | CATMQGQGVLDGNQPQHF | TGTGCCACCATGCAAGGACAGGGAGTCCTCGATGGCAATCAGCCCCAGCATTTT
TRBJ1-2 | - | TRBV6-5 | - | CASSNGLEYGYTF | TGTGCCAGCAGTAACGGGCTAGAGTATGGCTACACCTTC
TRBJ2-5 | - | TRBV10-1 | TRBD1 | CASRTGRETQYF | TGCGCCAGCAGGACAGGGCGGGAGACCCAGTACTTC